The rows below give T cell receptor beta chains drawn from one sample of a study of shared clonotypes between healthy human individuals. Produced via immunoSEQ multiplex PCR; TCRdb's table is partial and in-frame only. The sample has around 300,000 clones, about nine tenths seen once. The source material was memory CD8+ T cells sorted from blood. These TCRs come from a young man in good health. Each CDR3 is given with its conserved first and last residue. A D gene is named only where the DNA matches it firmly. Clone size, where shown, is once, few, many, or a class for clones that have expanded.

clone_size j_call v_call d_call cdr3_nt cdr3_aa
. TRBJ1-4 TRBV7-9 TRBD1 TGTGCCAGCAGCCCGGACAGGAGCAATGAAAAACTGTTTTTT CASSPDRSNEKLFF
. TRBJ2-3 TRBV5-6 . TGTGCCAGCAGCGTTGGAGAAGATACGCAGTATTTT CASSVGEDTQYF
. TRBJ1-2 TRBV30 . TGTGCCTGGAACCGCGAGGACTACAACTATGGCTACACCTTC CAWNREDYNYGYTF
. TRBJ2-1 TRBV28 . TGTGCCAGCAGTTTAAGGGGTAATGAGCAGTTCTTC CASSLRGNEQFF
. TRBJ1-1 TRBV2 TRBD1 TGTGCCAGCAGTGACTGGACAGGCCTCAACACTGAAGCTTTCTTT CASSDWTGLNTEAFF
. TRBJ2-7 TRBV9 . TGTGCCAGCAGCGCCAACGAGGCGTACGAGCAGTACTTC CASSANEAYEQYF
. TRBJ2-7 TRBV28 TRBD2 TGTGCCAGCAGTTTAGAGCGGGGGGTTTCCTACGAGCAGTACTTC CASSLERGVSYEQYF
few TRBJ2-1 TRBV19 TRBD1 TGTGCCAGTAGTGTGGGACAGGGATATTACAATGAGCAGTTCTTC CASSVGQGYYNEQFF
. TRBJ2-5 TRBV5-5 . TGTGCCAGCAGCGGGGTGATTTTCTGGACAACGTACCAAGAGACCCAGTACTTC CASSGVIFWTTYQETQYF
once TRBJ2-7 TRBV11-2 . TGTGCCAGCAGCTTAGGGTCCCAGGACATTGACGAGCAGTACTTC CASSLGSQDIDEQYF
. TRBJ2-7 TRBV7-9 . TGTGCCAGCAGCTCCCCCGCACCCTACGAGCAGTACTTC CASSSPAPYEQYF
. TRBJ2-7 TRBV27 TRBD2 TGTGCCAGTCGGACTAGCGTAGAGGTGGGCTACGAGCAGTACTTC CASRTSVEVGYEQYF
. TRBJ2-3 TRBV19 . TGTGCCAGTAATTTAGTGAAGGGAGATACGCAGTATTTT CASNLVKGDTQYF
. TRBJ1-1 TRBV6-5 . TGTGCCAGCAGTTACTACGGGACTCTCGAAGCTTTCTTT CASSYYGTLEAFF
. TRBJ2-5 TRBV5-1 TRBD2 TGCGCCAGCAGCTTGGACCAAGCGGGGGAGACCCAGTACTTC CASSLDQAGETQYF
. TRBJ2-7 TRBV7-2 TRBD2 TGTGCCAGCAGCCCCGGGGGGGCAGCAAACGAGCAGTACTTC CASSPGGAANEQYF
once TRBJ1-3 TRBV5-1 . TGCGCCAGCAGCTTGCTCTGGGCGAGGGGAAACACCATATATTTT CASSLLWARGNTIYF
. TRBJ2-7 TRBV10-2 . TGCGCCAGCAGTGTCCCTCACAGGGTCTCCTACGAGCAGTACTTC CASSVPHRVSYEQYF
. TRBJ2-2 TRBV10-3 . TGTGCCATCAGTGAGGCCGGGGAGCTGTTTTTT CAISEAGELFF
. TRBJ2-7 TRBV5-1 . TGCGCCAGCAGCTTTGGCCAGGACTTCGAGGGGTACTACGAGCAGTACTTC CASSFGQDFEGYYEQYF
. TRBJ2-7 TRBV19 . TGTGCCAGTAGTATAAGTTTGGAGGGTCGTGAGCAGTACTTC CASSISLEGREQYF
. TRBJ1-1 TRBV7-8 . TGTGCCAGCAGCTTAGGGACAGTGAACACTGAAGCTTTCTTT CASSLGTVNTEAFF
. TRBJ2-7 TRBV6-5 . TGTGCCAGCAGTTATACAGCGGTCTCCTACGAGCAGTACTTC CASSYTAVSYEQYF
once TRBJ2-3 TRBV7-9 TRBD2 TGTGCCAGCAGCCGAAGCGGGGGTAGCACAGATACGCAGTATTTT CASSRSGGSTDTQYF
. TRBJ1-4 TRBV4-3 TRBD1 TGCGCCAGCAGCCCTACAGGGGCGACTAATGAAAAACTGTTTTTT CASSPTGATNEKLFF
once TRBJ1-1 TRBV7-9 . TGTGCCAGCAGCTTCCTCTCGAAGGGGTCAACTGAAGCTTTCTTT CASSFLSKGSTEAFF
many TRBJ2-3 TRBV6-5 . TGTGCCAGCAGCCCTAGCACAGATACGCAGTATTTT CASSPSTDTQYF
few TRBJ1-1 TRBV4-1 . TGCGCCAGCAGCCCCCGGGGCGGGGGGACCACTGAAGCTTTCTTT CASSPRGGGTTEAFF